This TCR beta chain was found in a study of T-cell reconstitution after alpha-beta-depleted transplantation in children. The study, taken as a whole, reports: The authors attributed T-cell counts and diversity one year after transplant mostly to newly produced T cells. Reports say that about two months after transplant, the alpha-beta T cells came out of several hundred graft clones that had expanded.

Concerning this clonotype: Antigen unknown.

Unique molecular identifiers tagged the TCRbeta library. TCRdb re-derived calls from the PCR reads in MiXCR, one entry per CDR3 protein. The sample has about 310,000 distinct CDR3 sequences; approximately 23% are singletons. This CDR3 is 16 amino acids long. The V gene lost 0 bases and the J gene lost 0 bases, with 11 bases spanning the gap. The germline CDR1 and CDR2 sequences are LNHNV and YYDKDF (reference sequence). The V gene is TRBV15, the J gene TRBJ1-2; D is unresolved. Material: PBMCs, mostly from graft donor cells, obtained 180 days after TCRalphabeta/CD19-depleted stem cell transplant. The source is a male patient aged 10 to 17 who had a stem cell transplant for acute lymphoblastic leukemia, so the T cells may come from the graft donor. The CDR3 nucleotides read TGTGCCACCAGCAGAGATGGGTGGAGAACTAACTATGGCTACACCTTC. Encoded protein: CATSRDGWRTNYGYTF.